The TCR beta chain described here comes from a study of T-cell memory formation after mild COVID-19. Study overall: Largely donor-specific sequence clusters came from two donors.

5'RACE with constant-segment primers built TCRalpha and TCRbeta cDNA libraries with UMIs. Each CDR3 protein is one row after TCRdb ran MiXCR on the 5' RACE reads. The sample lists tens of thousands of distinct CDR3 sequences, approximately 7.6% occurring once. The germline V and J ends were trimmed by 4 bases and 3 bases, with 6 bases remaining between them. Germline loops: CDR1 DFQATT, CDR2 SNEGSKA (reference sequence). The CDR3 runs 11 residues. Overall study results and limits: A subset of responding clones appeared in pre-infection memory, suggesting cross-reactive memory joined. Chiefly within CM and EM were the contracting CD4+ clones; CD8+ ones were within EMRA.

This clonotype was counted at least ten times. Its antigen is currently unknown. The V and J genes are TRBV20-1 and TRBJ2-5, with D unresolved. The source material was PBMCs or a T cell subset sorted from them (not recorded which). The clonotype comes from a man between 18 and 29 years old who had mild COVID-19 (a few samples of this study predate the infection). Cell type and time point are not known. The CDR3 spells CSATPKETQYF. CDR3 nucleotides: TGCAGTGCTACCCCAAAAGAGACCCAGTACTTC.